The text below deals with one T cell receptor beta chain. No antigen is known for it. Germline V gene lookup returns CDR1 MDHEN and CDR2 SYDVKM. The CDR3 loop spans 14 amino acids. V lost 3 bases and J lost 3, with 12 bases in between. These data belong to a study of response to subunit inactivated influenza vaccine. The study, taken as a whole, reports: Authors suggested seasonal influenza vaccinations each recruit few new T cells.

Using its own MiXCR run on the RT-PCR reads, TCRdb lists one record per CDR3 protein. This sample carries 450,000 to 600,000 distinct CDR3 sequences, approximately 7.3% of them seen once, and the ten largest clones take approximately 14%. Sequencing was performed on PBMCs from blood, taken around 25 months after vaccination. The V gene is TRBV28, the J gene TRBJ2-7; D might be TRBD2 (6 bases). This receptor was taken from a man between 50 and 75 years old who received an inactivated influenza vaccine. The CDR3 coding sequence is TGTGCCAGCAGTTTCGACGGGAGTTTCTACGAGCAGTACTTC. Its translation: CASSFDGSFYEQYF.